Listed below are T cell receptor beta chains from one sample, sequenced in a study of CD8+ T cells in alopecia areata. Assay used: immunoSEQ multiplex PCR; TCRdb lists only in-frame clones, some missing. This sample yields under 150,000 clones, of which 60% to 65% are seen a single time; around 5.7% belongs to the top ten. Sample: CD4+ T cells sorted from blood, taken at week 4, from a patient treated with tofacitinib. These receptors all stem from a human donor with alopecia areata. Each CDR3 is given with its conserved first and last residue. D genes are given only for firm matches. A row's size may be missing; if present it is once, few, many or a size class.

TRBV4-3	NA	TRBJ2-5	TRBD2	CASSQDLASGRETQYF	TGCGCCAGCAGCCAAGATCTGGCTAGCGGGAGGGAGACCCAGTACTTC
TRBV6-5	NA	TRBJ2-3	TRBD1	CATLGGLRQYF	TGTGCCACCCTAGGGGGCCTTAGGCAGTATTTT
TRBV10-3	NA	TRBJ2-3	NA	CAMGTDTQYF	TGTGCCATGGGGACAGATACGCAGTATTTT
TRBV23-1	NA	TRBJ2-7	TRBD1	CASSQTGTGSHEQYF	TGCGCCAGCAGTCAAACCGGGACAGGGAGCCACGAGCAGTACTTC
TRBV5-1	NA	TRBJ2-7	NA	CASSLSTPSYEQYF	TGCGCCAGCAGCTTGTCGACACCCTCCTACGAGCAGTACTTC
TRBV5-1	few	TRBJ2-2	TRBD2	CASTREGFGGELFF	TGCGCCAGCACCCGGGAGGGGTTCGGCGGGGAGCTGTTTTTT
TRBV16	NA	TRBJ1-4	NA	CASSQGEKLFF	TGTGCCAGCAGCCAAGGTGAAAAACTGTTTTTT
TRBV19	many	TRBJ2-3	NA	CASARRDNPTDTQYF	TGTGCCAGTGCCCGCCGGGACAACCCCACAGATACGCAGTATTTT
TRBV9	NA	TRBJ1-2	NA	CASSVDPRSGYTF	TGTGCCAGCAGCGTAGACCCTCGGTCCGGCTACACCTTC
TRBV2	NA	TRBJ2-5	NA	CASSQGEETQYF	TGTGCCAGCAGCCAGGGAGAAGAGACCCAGTACTTC
TRBV7-9	NA	TRBJ2-4	NA	CASSNLQVMDIQYF	TGTGCCAGCAGCAACTTACAGGTGATGGACATTCAGTACTTC
TRBV5-6	NA	TRBJ1-6	NA	CASRRLRGNSPLHF	TGTGCCAGCAGACGCCTGAGGGGGAATTCACCCCTCCACTTT
TRBV4-1	NA	TRBJ2-7	TRBD1	CASSQGQGANSEQYF	TGCGCCAGCAGCCAAGGACAGGGGGCGAATAGCGAGCAGTACTTC
TRBV30	few	TRBJ1-2	NA	CASELESHGYTF	TGTGCCTCTGAACTAGAATCGCACGGCTACACCTTC
TRBV9	NA	TRBJ2-1	TRBD2	CASSQREWGSEQFF	TGTGCCAGCAGCCAGCGGGAGTGGGGAAGTGAGCAGTTCTTC
TRBV5-6	NA	TRBJ1-1	NA	CASSFRGSGEAFF	TGTGCCAGCAGCTTTAGGGGTTCGGGTGAAGCTTTCTTT
TRBV2	few	TRBJ2-2	TRBD2	CASIEREGPGELFF	TGTGCCAGCATCGAGCGGGAGGGCCCGGGGGAGCTGTTTTTT
TRBV25-1	NA	TRBJ2-7	TRBD2	CASTTSGSYEQYF	TGTGCCAGCACGACTAGCGGTTCCTACGAGCAGTACTTC
TRBV28	NA	TRBJ2-7	NA	CASRRSAASYEQYF	TGTGCCAGCAGACGCTCGGCGGCCAGCTACGAGCAGTACTTC
TRBV10-2	once	TRBJ1-1	NA	CASTPGATEAFF	TGCGCCAGCACTCCCGGGGCCACTGAAGCTTTCTTT
TRBV25-1	NA	TRBJ2-3	TRBD2	CASSPGGLRDTQYF	TGTGCCAGCAGTCCGGGAGGACTCCGAGATACGCAGTATTTT
TRBV30	NA	TRBJ2-4	NA	CAWSGAGRNIQYF	TGTGCCTGGAGTGGGGCAGGGCGAAACATTCAGTACTTC
TRBV7-9	few	TRBJ2-3	NA	CASSLPGNTQYF	TGTGCCAGCAGCCTACCGGGGAATACGCAGTATTTT
TRBV6-5	few	TRBJ2-7	NA	CASSYRKGYEQYF	TGTGCCAGCAGTTACAGGAAGGGCTACGAGCAGTACTTC
TRBV5-6	NA	TRBJ2-3	NA	CASSLGEIRPDTQYF	TGTGCCAGCAGCTTGGGGGAGATTCGGCCGGATACGCAGTATTTT
TRBV5-1	NA	TRBJ1-2	NA	CASSLEGKRNYGYTF	TGCGCCAGCAGCTTGGAAGGGAAGCGTAACTATGGCTACACCTTC
TRBV9	once	TRBJ2-1	TRBD2	CASSVQLASYNEQFF	TGTGCCAGCAGCGTACAACTAGCGTCCTACAATGAGCAGTTCTTC
TRBV28	NA	TRBJ2-3	NA	CATSGSDTQYF	TGTGCCACATCTGGGTCAGATACGCAGTATTTT
TRBV6-6	NA	TRBJ2-3	TRBD2	CASSISGRQADTQYF	TGTGCCAGCAGCATTAGCGGGCGCCAGGCAGATACGCAGTATTTT
TRBV5-6	NA	TRBJ2-4	NA	CASSLVEGLQYF	TGTGCCAGCAGCTTGGTCGAGGGGCTTCAGTACTTC
TRBV6-5	few	TRBJ1-3	TRBD1	CASRMTGRSGNTIYF	TGTGCCAGCAGGATGACAGGGCGCAGTGGAAACACCATATATTTT
TRBV18	once	TRBJ1-5	NA	CASSPQTAGEPQHF	TGTGCCAGCTCACCACAGACGGCTGGGGAGCCCCAGCATTTT
TRBV2	few	TRBJ1-6	TRBD1	CASIVGQGGNNSPLHF	TGTGCCAGCATCGTGGGACAGGGCGGAAATAATTCACCCCTCCACTTT
TRBV10-3	NA	TRBJ2-5	NA	CAISESNQETQYF	TGTGCCATCAGTGAGTCAAACCAAGAGACCCAGTACTTC
TRBV5-1	NA	TRBJ2-3	TRBD2	CASSSGLAGGGDTQYF	TGCGCCAGCAGCTCGGGACTAGCGGGAGGGGGAGATACGCAGTATTTT
TRBV7-2	NA	TRBJ1-5	TRBD1	CASSLGDRASQPQHF	TGTGCCAGCAGCTTAGGGGACAGGGCAAGTCAGCCCCAGCATTTT
TRBV11-2	NA	TRBJ2-3	NA	CASSPGGPQYF	TGTGCCAGCAGCCCGGGGGGCCCGCAGTATTTT
TRBV4-2	NA	TRBJ1-2	NA	CASRTGFNYGYTF	TGTGCCAGCAGAACAGGGTTTAACTATGGCTACACCTTC
TRBV5-1	NA	TRBJ2-2	TRBD2	CASRTSSSGELFF	TGCGCCAGTAGGACTAGTTCCTCCGGGGAGCTGTTTTTT
TRBV11-2	NA	TRBJ2-6	NA	CASSLVSGANVLTF	TGTGCCAGCAGCTTAGTCTCTGGGGCCAACGTCCTGACTTTC
TRBV29-1	NA	TRBJ1-3	NA	CSVGLGGNTIYF	TGCAGCGTTGGGCTAGGTGGAAACACCATATATTTT